This T cell receptor (beta chain) came from a study of PD-1 and CTLA-4 blockade in melanoma. The CDR3 is 14 amino acids. The V gene's germline CDR1 is LGHNA and CDR2 YNFKEQ. V dropped 7 bases and J dropped 2; count of bases not matched to a gene: 7. Sequenced by immunoSEQ multiplex PCR; TCRdb stores in-frame clones only, minus some. Of 25,000 to 35,000 clones in the sample, around 93% are singletons; the top ten hold approximately 8%. The J gene is TRBJ1-1, the V gene TRBV4-2, with 7 nucleotides matching TRBD1. The sequence came from a human donor with melanoma. The sample was CD8+ T cells from peripheral blood, taken from a patient given anti-PD-1 treatment. DNA for the CDR3: TGTGCCAGCACCTACAGGGGTCTTAACACTGAAGCTTTCTTT. This sequence encodes CASTYRGLNTEAFF.